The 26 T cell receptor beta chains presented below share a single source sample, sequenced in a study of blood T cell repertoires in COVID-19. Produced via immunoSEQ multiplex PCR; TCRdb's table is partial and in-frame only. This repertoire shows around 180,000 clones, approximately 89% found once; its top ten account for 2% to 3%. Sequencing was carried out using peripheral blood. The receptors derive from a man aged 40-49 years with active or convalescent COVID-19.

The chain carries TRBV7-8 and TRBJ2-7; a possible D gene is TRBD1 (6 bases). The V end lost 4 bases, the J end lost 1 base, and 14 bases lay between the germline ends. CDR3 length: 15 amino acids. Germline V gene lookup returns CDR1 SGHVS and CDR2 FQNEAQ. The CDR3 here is CASSYKGDLSYEQYF. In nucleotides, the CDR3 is TGTGCCAGCAGCTACAAGGGGGATCTATCCTACGAGCAGTACTTC.

The CDR3 DNA is TGTGCCAGCAGGTTCGGGGGGGACACTGAAGCTTTCTTT. It specifies CASRFGGDTEAFF. The rearrangement links TRBV12-3 or TRBV12-4 to TRBJ1-1; perhaps TRBD1 as D (5 bases). The V gene lost 6 bases and the J gene lost 3 bases, with 11 bases spanning the gap. This CDR3 is 13 amino acids long.

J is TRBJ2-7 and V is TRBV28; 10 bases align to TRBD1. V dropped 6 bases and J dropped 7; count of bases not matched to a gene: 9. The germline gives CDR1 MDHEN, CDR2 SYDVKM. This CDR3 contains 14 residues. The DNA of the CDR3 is TGTGCCAGCAGCTCGGACAGGGGGAATGGAGAGCAGTACTTC. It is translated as CASSSDRGNGEQYF.

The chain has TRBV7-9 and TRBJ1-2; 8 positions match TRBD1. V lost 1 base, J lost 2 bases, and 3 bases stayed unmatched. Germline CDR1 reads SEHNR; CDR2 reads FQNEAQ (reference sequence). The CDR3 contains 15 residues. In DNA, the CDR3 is TGTGCCAGCAGCTTAGTGCGACAGGGGAACTATGGCTACACCTTC. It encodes CASSLVRQGNYGYTF. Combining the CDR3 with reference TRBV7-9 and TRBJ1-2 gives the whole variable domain DTGVSQNPRHKITKRGQNVTFRCDPISEHNRLYWYRQTLGQGPEFLTYFQNEAQLEKSRLLSDRFSAERPKGSFSTLEIQRTEQGDSAMYLCASSLVRQGNYGYTFGSGTRLTVV.

The CDR3 DNA reads TGTGCCAGCTCCGCTACCGAGAACACTGAAGCTTTCTTT. Translation gives CASSATENTEAFF. The rearrangement joins TRBV18 to TRBJ1-1; no reliable D call. Germline-derived CDR1 and CDR2 are KGHSH and LQKENI. The V gene lost 6 bases and the J gene lost 1 base, with 9 bases spanning the gap. This CDR3 region has 13 residues.

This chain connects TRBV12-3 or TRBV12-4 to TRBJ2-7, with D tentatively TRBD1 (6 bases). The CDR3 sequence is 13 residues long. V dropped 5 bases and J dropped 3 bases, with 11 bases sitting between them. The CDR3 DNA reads TGTGCCAGCAGTCAGGACAGCTACTACGAGCAGTACTTC. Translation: CASSQDSYYEQYF.

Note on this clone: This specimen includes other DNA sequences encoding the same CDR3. CDR3 protein: CASSLTEAGANVLTF. In DNA, the CDR3 is TGTGCCAGCAGCCTCACGGAGGCAGGGGCCAACGTCCTGACTTTC. This chain uses TRBV5-6 with TRBJ2-6; TRBD2 is a possible D gene (5 bases). Between the trimmed V and J ends, which lost 4 bases and 4 bases, there was a span of 12 bases. Per germline, CDR1 SGHDT and CDR2 YYEEEE. This CDR3 comprises 15 residues. Variable domain in full (rest from reference TRBV5-6 and TRBJ2-6): DAGVTQSPTHLIKTRGQQVTLRCSPKSGHDTVSWYQQALGQGPQFIFQYYEEEERQRGNFPDRFSGHQFPNYSSELNVNALLLGDSALYLCASSLTEAGANVLTFGAGSRLTVL.

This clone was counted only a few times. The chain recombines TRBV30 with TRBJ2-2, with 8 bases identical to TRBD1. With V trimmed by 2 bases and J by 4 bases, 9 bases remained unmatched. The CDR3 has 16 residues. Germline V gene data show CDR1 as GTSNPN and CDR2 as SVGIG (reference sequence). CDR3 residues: CAWSPGGAFLTGELFF. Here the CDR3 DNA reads TGTGCCTGGAGTCCAGGGGGCGCCTTCCTCACCGGGGAGCTGTTTTTT.

The CDR3 DNA reads TGTGCCAGCAGCCCCCGGGACAGGAACACTGAAGCTTTCTTT. It codes for CASSPRDRNTEAFF. The chain recombines TRBV11-3 with TRBJ1-1; 7 nucleotides agree with TRBD1. The germline gives CDR1 SGHNT, CDR2 YENEEA. Trimming cost V 5 bases and J 1 base; bases outside gene matches: 4. This CDR3 spans 14 amino acids.

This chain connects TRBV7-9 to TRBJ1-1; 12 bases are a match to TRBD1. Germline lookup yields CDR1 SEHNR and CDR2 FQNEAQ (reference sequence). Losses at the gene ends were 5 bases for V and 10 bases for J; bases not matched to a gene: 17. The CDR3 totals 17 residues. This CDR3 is CASSARKPGQGARRAFF. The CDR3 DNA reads TGTGCCAGCAGCGCACGTAAACCGGGACAGGGGGCGAGGCGAGCTTTCTTT.

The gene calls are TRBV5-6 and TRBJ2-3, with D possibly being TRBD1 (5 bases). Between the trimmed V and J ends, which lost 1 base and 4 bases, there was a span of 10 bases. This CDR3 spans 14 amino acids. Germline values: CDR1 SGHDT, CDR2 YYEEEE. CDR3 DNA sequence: TGTGCCAGCAGCTTGTCGTCAGGGCCAGATACGCAGTATTTT. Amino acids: CASSLSSGPDTQYF.

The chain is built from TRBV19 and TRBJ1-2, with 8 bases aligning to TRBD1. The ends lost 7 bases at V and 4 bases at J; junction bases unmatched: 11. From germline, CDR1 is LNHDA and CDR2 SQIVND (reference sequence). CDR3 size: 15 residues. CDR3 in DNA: TGTGCCAGTAACCCAATTGGGGACAGGATCTATGGCTACACCTTC. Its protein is CASNPIGDRIYGYTF.

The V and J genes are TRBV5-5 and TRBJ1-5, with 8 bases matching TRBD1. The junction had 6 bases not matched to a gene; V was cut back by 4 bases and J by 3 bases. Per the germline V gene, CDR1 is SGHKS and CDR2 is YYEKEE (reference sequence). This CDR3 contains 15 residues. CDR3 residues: CASSPDRGYNQPQHF. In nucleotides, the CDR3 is TGTGCCAGCAGCCCTGACAGGGGCTACAATCAGCCCCAGCATTTT.

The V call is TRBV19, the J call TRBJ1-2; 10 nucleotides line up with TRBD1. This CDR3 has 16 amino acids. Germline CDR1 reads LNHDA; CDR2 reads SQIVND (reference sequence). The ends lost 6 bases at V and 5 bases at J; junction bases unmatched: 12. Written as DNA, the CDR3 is TGTGCCAGTAGCCTCCGGTGGGACAGGGGAGAATATGGCTACACCTTC. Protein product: CASSLRWDRGEYGYTF.

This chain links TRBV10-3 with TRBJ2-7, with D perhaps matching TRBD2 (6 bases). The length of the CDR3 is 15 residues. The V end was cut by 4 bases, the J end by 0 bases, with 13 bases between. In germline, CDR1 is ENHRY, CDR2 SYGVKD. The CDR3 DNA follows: TGTGCCATCAGTGGAGGGACCGGGAGCTCCTACGAGCAGTACTTC. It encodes CAISGGTGSSYEQYF.

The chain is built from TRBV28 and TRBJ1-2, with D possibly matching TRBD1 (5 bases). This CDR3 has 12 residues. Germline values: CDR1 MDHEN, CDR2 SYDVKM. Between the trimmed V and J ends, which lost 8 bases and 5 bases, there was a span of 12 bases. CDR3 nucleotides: TGTGCCAGCGGTGGGGCGCGGTATGGCTACACCTTC. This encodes CASGGARYGYTF.

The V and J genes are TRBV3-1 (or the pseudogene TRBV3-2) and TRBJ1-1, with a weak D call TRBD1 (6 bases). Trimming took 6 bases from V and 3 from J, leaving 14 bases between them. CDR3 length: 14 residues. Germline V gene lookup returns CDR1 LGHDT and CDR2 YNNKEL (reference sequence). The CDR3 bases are TGTGCCAGCAGTCCAGGGGAAGTGGACACTGAAGCTTTCTTT. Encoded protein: CASSPGEVDTEAFF.

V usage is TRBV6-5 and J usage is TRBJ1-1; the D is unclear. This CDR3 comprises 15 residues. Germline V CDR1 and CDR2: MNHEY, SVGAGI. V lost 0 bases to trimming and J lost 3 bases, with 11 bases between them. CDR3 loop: CASSYSTTPDTEAFF. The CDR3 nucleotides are TGTGCCAGCAGTTACTCGACGACACCGGACACTGAAGCTTTCTTT.

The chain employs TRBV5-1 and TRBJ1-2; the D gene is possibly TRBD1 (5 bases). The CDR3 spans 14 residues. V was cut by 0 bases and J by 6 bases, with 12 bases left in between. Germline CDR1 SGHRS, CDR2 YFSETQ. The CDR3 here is CASSLVAGSDGYTF. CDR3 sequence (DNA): TGCGCCAGCAGCTTGGTTGCAGGGTCGGATGGCTACACCTTC.

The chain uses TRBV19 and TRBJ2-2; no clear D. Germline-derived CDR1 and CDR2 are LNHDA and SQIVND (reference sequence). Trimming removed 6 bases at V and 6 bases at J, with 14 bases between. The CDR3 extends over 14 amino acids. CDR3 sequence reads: CASRSWSGAGELFF. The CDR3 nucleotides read TGTGCCAGTAGAAGCTGGTCGGGTGCCGGGGAGCTGTTTTTT.

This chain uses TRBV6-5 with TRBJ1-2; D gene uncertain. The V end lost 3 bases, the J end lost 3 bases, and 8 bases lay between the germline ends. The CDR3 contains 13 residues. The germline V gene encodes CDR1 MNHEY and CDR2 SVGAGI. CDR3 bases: TGTGCCAGCAGTTATCGAGTAGACTATGGCTACACCTTC. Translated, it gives CASSYRVDYGYTF.

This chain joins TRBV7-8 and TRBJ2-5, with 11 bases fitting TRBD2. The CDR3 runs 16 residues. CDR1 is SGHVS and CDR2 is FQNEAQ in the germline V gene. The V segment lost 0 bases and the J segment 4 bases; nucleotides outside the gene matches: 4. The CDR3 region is CASSLALTSGGETQYF. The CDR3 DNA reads TGTGCCAGCAGCTTAGCCCTTACTAGCGGGGGAGAGACCCAGTACTTC.

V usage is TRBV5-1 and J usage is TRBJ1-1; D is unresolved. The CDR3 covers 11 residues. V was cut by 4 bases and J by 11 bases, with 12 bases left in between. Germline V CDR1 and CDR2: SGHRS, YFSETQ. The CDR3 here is CASSAGVEAFF. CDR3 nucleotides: TGCGCCAGCAGCGCCGGGGTTGAGGCTTTCTTT. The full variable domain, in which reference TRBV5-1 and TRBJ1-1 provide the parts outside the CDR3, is KAGVTQTPRYLIKTRGQQVTLSCSPISGHRSVSWYQQTPGQGLQFLFEYFSETQRNKGNFPGRFSGRQFSNSRSEMNVSTLELGDSALYLCASSAGVEAFFGQGTRLTVV.

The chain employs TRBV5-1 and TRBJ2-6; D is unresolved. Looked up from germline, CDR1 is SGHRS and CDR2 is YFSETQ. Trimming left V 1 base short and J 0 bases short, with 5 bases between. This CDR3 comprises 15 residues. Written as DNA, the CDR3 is TGCGCCAGCAGCTTGTGGAGCTCTGGGGCCAACGTCCTGACTTTC. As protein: CASSLWSSGANVLTF.

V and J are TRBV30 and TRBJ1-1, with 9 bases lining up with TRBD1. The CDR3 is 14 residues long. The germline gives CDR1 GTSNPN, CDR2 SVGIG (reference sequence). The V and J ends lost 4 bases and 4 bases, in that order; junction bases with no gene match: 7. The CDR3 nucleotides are TGTGCCTGGAATCTGAAGGACAGGGGCACTGAAGCTTTCTTT. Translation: CAWNLKDRGTEAFF. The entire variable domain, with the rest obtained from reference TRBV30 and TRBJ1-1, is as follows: SQTIHQWPATLVQPVGSPLSLECTVEGTSNPNLYWYRQAAGRGLQLLFYSVGIGQISSEVPQNLSASRPQDRQFILSSKKLLLSDSGFYLCAWNLKDRGTEAFFGQGTRLTVV.

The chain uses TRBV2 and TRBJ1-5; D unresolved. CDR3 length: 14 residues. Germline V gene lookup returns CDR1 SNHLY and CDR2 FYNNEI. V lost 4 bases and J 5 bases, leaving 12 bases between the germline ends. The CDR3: CASSAGSRYQPQHF. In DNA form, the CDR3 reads TGTGCCAGCAGTGCCGGGTCCAGATATCAGCCCCAGCATTTT.